This record covers a single T cell receptor beta chain. What it recognizes is unknown. The CDR3 spans 15 residues. Germline values: CDR1 GTSNPN, CDR2 SVGIG (reference sequence). Deletions cut 1 base from V and 6 bases from J, with 19 bases between. Next came a second PCR, run for about 7 to 12 cycles, which used a sample-barcoded 5' primer along with a J-beta primer mix. TCRdb re-called the 5' RACE reads with MiXCR, one entry per CDR3 protein. The sample contains 850,000 to 1,000,000 distinct CDR3 sequences, roughly half of which appear only once. This entry belongs to a study of blood T cells in healthy people across ages. The study, taken as a whole, reports: Naive T cell percentage by flow cytometry tracked strongly with beta diversity.

Extracted total RNA amounted to at least 5.5 micrograms for each sample. What was sequenced was blood. This TCR came from a woman aged 55-75 years in good health. The rearrangement uses TRBV30 and TRBJ2-7, with D possibly being TRBD2 (6 bases). CDR3 bases: TGTGCCTGGAGTGGCCCCGGGCGGGATAAGGGCGAGCAGTACTTC. Protein product: CAWSGPGRDKGEQYF.